Listed here is a single T cell receptor (beta chain). This clone was picked up a small number of times. The specificity of this receptor is unknown. The record has no base qualities; no much larger clone is one base away. Trimming takes 3 bases from V and 3 bases from J, and the germline ends sit 18 bases apart. There are 17 amino acids in the CDR3, from cysteine to phenylalanine inclusive. Only CDR3 DNA remains: 51 bases, in frame from the first base. Reading the germline V gene gives CDR1 KGHSH and CDR2 LQKENI. These data are taken from a study of shared clonotypes between healthy human individuals (dated by TCRdb to 2020 to 2021). Regarding the complete study: The cohort included a few men and a couple of women between 18 and 49 years of age. The study deeply sequenced blood TCR repertoires of about 5 healthy adults to estimate repertoire size and the extent of clonotype sharing between individuals. To increase sequencing depth and limit assay-specific biases, different laboratories used diverse techniques to prepare libraries and sequence TCR repertoires. Between about 0.8 and 9 billion PBMCs per donor were obtained by leukapheresis.

Using the deep immunoSEQ assay, multiplex PCR amplified TCR CDR3 regions from genomic DNA. Extracted genomic DNA from each cell subset was distributed evenly across all wells of several immunoSEQ 96-well plates, and each plate was treated as a replicate. For unsorted PBMC, each replicate PCR was loaded with approximately 0.3 ug genomic DNA, equivalent to roughly 33,000 T cell genomes. Ten immunoSEQ deep assay plates were used to sequence the unsorted PBMC genomic DNA. Purified libraries were quantified with a Qubit 3.0 fluorometer, sized on a Bioanalyzer 2100, and re-quantified with the KAPA Library Quantification kit. Every immunoSEQ 96-well plate was sequenced on a dedicated single-read 150-cycle Illumina NextSeq 550 flow cell. The study's processing was this. Because the immunoSEQ output held only junctional sequences and lacked quality scores, the filtering could not match the filtering applied to full-length reads. Sequences were annotated with PyIR, a Python wrapper for IgBLAST v1.9, using IMGT germline references to assign V/J genes and CDR3. Any read was removed if the V/J assignment was weak (E-value above 1e-6), the CDR3 was missing, or the read contained stop codons, out-of-frame junctions, or ambiguous translated residues. V3J clonotypes were defined by identical inferred V gene, J gene, and CDR3 amino acid sequence. The percentage overlap between two repertoires was calculated by dividing the number of shared unique clonotypes by the size of the smaller repertoire. Repertoire richness was assessed with RTK rarefaction, the Chao1 estimator, and Recon v2.1 estimates of unobserved clonotypes. In its TCRdb copy, this immuneACCESS table keeps in-frame sequences only and misses some clones. Where compared with another copy, unresolved V genes explain less than half of these, and the others have no known cause. The V and J calls and clone size are taken from that table; D and trimming were inferred from the DNA. Across this sample there are about 490,000 clones, with 75% to 85% seen only once. Roughly 13% of the sample is taken by the ten largest.

The full study reports these points: Sampling was restricted to blood, and TCR repertoires in tissues likely differ from the TCR repertoires found in blood. Pairwise subsampling led to the expectation that sequencing depth would affect the degree of clonotype sharing among donors. The genetic and exposure-history diversity represented was limited by the small number of donors.

The donors were healthy, HIV-negative adults with no recently reported acute infections or vaccinations. All donors were Caucasian adults living in Nashville, Tennessee, USA. For unsorted samples, roughly 90 million PBMCs were counted, and genomic DNA was extracted using the QIAamp DNA Blood Mini kit. Blood was collected by leukapheresis, and PBMCs were isolated by Ficoll-Histopaque density gradient centrifugation and then cryopreserved in liquid nitrogen vapor phase. The chain is made from TRBV18 and TRBJ1-5, with no D gene named confidently. Material for sequencing was PBMCs. This receptor was identified in a woman in her thirties or forties in good health. Some clones in this sample may be carry-over from other donors' samples. The CDR3 reads CASSPQPPIGNNQPQHF. The DNA sequence is given as TGTGCCAGCTCACCCCAACCCCCCATAGGTAACAATCAGCCCCAGCATTTT.